Sequencing of this T cell receptor beta chain was carried out in a study of blood T cell repertoires in COVID-19 (dated by TCRdb to 2020 to 2022). Turning to the overall study: Samples covering the acute and convalescent phases of COVID-19 were provided by collaborators in the United States, Italy and Spain. Deeply sampled blood TCRbeta repertoires from subjects exposed to, actively infected with, or recovered from COVID-19 were included in the dataset. A de-identified subject ID, COVID-19 status, age in years and sex were almost always included in the sample metadata. HLA class I and class II types, where available, came from metadata supplied by the sample provider rather than from assay-based typing. The prospective study material was composed of cDNA or gDNA derived from T cells, B-cell-depleted T cells, or PBMCs. Samples came from the ongoing ImmuneRACE study (first 160 participants) plus 1,254 subjects from 6 global collaborators. A freely available public database, intended as a resource for researchers studying the immune response to SARS-CoV-2, is where the repertoires were released.

About this clone: What antigen it recognizes has not been identified. Per-base qualities were not stored, and no clone one base away is much larger.

Overall study outcomes, separate from this receptor: The quantity of clinical and demographic metadata differed by source and by participant and was supplied without curation.

There are 14 amino acids in the CDR3, from cysteine to phenylalanine inclusive. Left in the record is the CDR3 DNA by itself, 42 bases read in frame from the first base. In the germline V gene (reference sequence), CDR1 corresponds to LNHDA and CDR2 to SQIVND. The junction shows trimming of 6 bases on V and 8 bases on J, plus 17 bases between the germline ends. TCRbeta CDR3 regions were amplified from genomic DNA using the immunoSEQ Assay, a bias-controlled multiplex PCR. For the original study's pipeline: Nucleated cell counts per sample were estimated from amplification of reference gene primers within the assay. To quantify the absolute abundance of each unique TCRbeta CDR3 rearrangement, sequence reads were collapsed and filtered. Productive Simpson clonality was computed per sample as the square root of Simpson's diversity index over productive rearrangements. The clones in this table, taken by TCRdb from immuneACCESS, are in-frame only. Not every clone is retained; where verified, under half of the shortfall comes from an unresolved V gene, and the cause of the rest is unknown. V and J calls and clone size are copied from that table; D and trimming were computed from the DNA. The sample table contains 25,000 to 30,000 clones; only one count was recorded for roughly 88% of them. The top ten hold about a sixth of the sample.

Whole blood was collected in K2EDTA tubes by collaborating institutions according to the institutions' own protocols. For TCRbeta analysis, collaborator samples were shipped as frozen whole blood, as isolated PBMCs, or as DNA extracted from either sample type. The sample comprised peripheral blood. This sequence was found in an older man with acute or convalescent COVID-19. The chain is encoded by TRBV19 joined to TRBJ2-1; the best D guess is TRBD1, with 6 bases matching. CDR3 region: CASRRGGSDDEQFF. The sequenced DNA is TGTGCCAGTAGGAGAGGGGGATCGGACGATGAGCAGTTCTTC.